This T cell receptor (beta chain) was sequenced for a study of regulatory T cells in long-lasting Graves disease. Whole-study findings and limits: Preferential use of TRBV28, TRBJ1-2 and TRBJ2-5 was seen in persistent disease.

Time point meaning: persistent/refractory GD, antithyroid drugs over 5 years with positive TRAb. PBMC RNA was the source of the TCR library. A blood draw put about 9 milliliters of peripheral blood into EDTA tubes. Regarding this clonotype: Antigen unknown.

HTBI primers from iRepertoire and Arm-PCR of CDR3 regions yielded the TCR beta libraries. How the authors handled the data: Across the samples, identification revealed roughly 56 TRBV and 11 to 15 TRBJ segments. TCRdb passed the multiplex PCR reads through MiXCR, listing each CDR3 protein once. TCRdb's processing, not the authors', yielded these V and J calls. The sample lists 350,000 to 450,000 distinct CDR3 sequences, around 20% occurring once. Germline values: CDR1 MGHRA, CDR2 YSYEKL. This CDR3 is 14 amino acids long. The V gene lost 4 bases and the J gene lost 5 bases, with 14 bases spanning the gap.

The chain carries TRBV4-1 and TRBJ1-1, with D uncertain. The source of this sequence is a female donor with Graves disease. Sequences were derived from peripheral blood mononuclear cells (PBMCs), sampled when the disease was refractory, from a patient treated with antithyroid drugs. The CDR3 nucleotides read TGCGCCAGCAGCCTGACGGAGCGGAGGACTGAAGCTTTCTTT. The encoded protein is CASSLTERRTEAFF.